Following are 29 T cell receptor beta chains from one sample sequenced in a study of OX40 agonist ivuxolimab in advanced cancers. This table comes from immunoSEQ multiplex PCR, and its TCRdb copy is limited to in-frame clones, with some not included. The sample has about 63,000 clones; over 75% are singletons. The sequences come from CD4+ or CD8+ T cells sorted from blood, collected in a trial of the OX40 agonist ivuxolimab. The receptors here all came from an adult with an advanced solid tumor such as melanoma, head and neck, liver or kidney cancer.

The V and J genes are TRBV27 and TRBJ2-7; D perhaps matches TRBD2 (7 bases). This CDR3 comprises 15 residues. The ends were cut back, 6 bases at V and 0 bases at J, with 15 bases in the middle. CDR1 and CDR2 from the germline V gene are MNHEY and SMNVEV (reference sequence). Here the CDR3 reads CASRPWGGPSYEQYF. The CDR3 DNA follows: TGTGCCAGCAGGCCATGGGGGGGGCCCTCCTACGAGCAGTACTTC.

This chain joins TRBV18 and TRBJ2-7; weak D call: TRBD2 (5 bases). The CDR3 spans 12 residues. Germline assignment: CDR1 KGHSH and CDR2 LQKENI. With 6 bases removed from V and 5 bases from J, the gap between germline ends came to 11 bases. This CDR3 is CASSTSGNEQYF. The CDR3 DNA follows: TGTGCCAGCTCTACATCCGGGAACGAGCAGTACTTC.

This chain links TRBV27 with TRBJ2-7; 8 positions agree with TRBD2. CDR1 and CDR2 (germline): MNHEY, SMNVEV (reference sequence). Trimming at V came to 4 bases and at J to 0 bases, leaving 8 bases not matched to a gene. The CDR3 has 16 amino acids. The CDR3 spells CASSSLGAGVSYEQYF. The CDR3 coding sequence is TGTGCCAGCAGTTCCCTAGGAGCGGGGGTCTCCTACGAGCAGTACTTC.

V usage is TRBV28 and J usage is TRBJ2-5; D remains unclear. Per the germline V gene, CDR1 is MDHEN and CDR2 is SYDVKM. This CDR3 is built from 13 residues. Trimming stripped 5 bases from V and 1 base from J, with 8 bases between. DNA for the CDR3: TGTGCCAGCAGTATCAGTTTCCAAGAGACCCAGTACTTC. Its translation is CASSISFQETQYF.

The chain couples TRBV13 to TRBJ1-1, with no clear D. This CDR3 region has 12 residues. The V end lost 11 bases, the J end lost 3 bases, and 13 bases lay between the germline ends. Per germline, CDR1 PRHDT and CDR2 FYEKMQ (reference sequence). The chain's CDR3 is CAGRGGYTEAFF. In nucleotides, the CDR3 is TGTGCCGGCCGGGGAGGGTACACTGAAGCTTTCTTT.

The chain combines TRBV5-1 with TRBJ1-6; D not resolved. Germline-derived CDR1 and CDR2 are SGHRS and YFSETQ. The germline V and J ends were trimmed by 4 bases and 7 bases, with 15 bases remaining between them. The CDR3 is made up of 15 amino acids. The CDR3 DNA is TGCGCCAGCAGCCCCCGGACGGGAGGAAATTCACCCCTCCACTTT. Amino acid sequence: CASSPRTGGNSPLHF.

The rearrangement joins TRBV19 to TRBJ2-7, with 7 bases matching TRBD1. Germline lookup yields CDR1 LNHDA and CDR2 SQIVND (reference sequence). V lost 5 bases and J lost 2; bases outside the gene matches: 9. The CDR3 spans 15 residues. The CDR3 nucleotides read TGTGCCAGTAGTGACCCTGGACAGGTTACCTACGAGCAGTACTTC. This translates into CASSDPGQVTYEQYF.

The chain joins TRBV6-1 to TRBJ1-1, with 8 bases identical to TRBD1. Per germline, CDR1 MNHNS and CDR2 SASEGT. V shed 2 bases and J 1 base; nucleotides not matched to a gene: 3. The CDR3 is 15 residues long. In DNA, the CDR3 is TGTGCCAGCAGTGAAATAGGACAGGGGAACACTGAAGCTTTCTTT. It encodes CASSEIGQGNTEAFF.

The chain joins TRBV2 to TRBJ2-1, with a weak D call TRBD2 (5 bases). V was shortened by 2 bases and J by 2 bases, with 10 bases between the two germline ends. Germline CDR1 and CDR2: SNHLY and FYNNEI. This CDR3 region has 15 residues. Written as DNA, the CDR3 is TGTGCCAGCAGTGAATATGAGGGTGCCTACAATGAGCAGTTCTTC. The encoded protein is CASSEYEGAYNEQFF.

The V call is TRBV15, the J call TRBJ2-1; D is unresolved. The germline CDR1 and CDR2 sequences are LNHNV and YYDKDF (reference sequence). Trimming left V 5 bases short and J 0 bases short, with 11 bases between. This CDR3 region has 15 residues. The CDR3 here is CATSRTPSSYNEQFF. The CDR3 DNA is TGTGCCACCAGCCGAACACCTAGCTCCTACAATGAGCAGTTCTTC.

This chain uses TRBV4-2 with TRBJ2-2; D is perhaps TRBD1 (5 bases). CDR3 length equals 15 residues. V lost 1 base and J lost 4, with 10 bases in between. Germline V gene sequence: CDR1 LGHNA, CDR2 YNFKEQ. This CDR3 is CASSQGAQGTGELFF. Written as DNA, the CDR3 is TGTGCCAGCAGCCAAGGGGCCCAGGGCACCGGGGAGCTGTTTTTT.

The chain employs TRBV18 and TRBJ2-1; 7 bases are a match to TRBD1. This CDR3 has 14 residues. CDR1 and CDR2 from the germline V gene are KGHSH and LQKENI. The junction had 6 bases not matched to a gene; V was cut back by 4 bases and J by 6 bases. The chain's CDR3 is CASSRQGLFNEQFF. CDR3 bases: TGTGCCAGCTCACGACAGGGCTTGTTCAATGAGCAGTTCTTC.

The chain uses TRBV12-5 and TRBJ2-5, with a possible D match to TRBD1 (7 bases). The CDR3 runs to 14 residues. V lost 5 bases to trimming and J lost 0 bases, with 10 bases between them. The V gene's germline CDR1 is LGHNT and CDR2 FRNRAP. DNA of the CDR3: TGTGCTAGTGGTGACAGGGAGGACCAAGAGACCCAGTACTTC. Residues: CASGDREDQETQYF.

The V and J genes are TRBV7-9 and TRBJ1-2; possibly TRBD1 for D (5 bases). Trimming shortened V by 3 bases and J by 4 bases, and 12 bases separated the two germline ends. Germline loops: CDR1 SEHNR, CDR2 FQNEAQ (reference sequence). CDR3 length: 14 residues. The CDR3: CASSFGEGTYGYTF. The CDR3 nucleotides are TGTGCCAGCAGCTTCGGAGAGGGGACCTATGGCTACACCTTC.

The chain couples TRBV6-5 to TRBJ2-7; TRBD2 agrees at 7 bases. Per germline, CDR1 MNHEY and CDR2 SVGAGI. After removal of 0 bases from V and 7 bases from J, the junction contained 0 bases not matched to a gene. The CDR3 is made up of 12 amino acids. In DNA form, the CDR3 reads TGTGCCAGCAGTTACTCGGGGGGGGAGCAGTACTTC. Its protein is CASSYSGGEQYF.

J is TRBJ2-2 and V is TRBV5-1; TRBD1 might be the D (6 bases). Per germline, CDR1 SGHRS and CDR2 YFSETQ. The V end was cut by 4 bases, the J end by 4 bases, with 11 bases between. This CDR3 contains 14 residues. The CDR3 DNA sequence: TGCGCCAGCAGCATAGGACAGAGCACCGGGGAGCTGTTTTTT. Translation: CASSIGQSTGELFF.

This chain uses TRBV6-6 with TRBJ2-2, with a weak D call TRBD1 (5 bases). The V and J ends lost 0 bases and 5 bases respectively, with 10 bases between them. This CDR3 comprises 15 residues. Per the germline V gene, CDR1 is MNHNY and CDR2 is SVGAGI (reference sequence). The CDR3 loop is CASSYSQGETGELFF. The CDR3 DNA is TGTGCCAGCAGTTACTCCCAGGGTGAAACCGGGGAGCTGTTTTTT.

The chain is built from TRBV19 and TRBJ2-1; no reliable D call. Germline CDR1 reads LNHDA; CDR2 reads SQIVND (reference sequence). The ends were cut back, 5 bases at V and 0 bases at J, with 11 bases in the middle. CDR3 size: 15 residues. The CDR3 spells CASSGQMSSYNEQFF. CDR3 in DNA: TGTGCCAGTAGTGGCCAAATGAGCTCCTACAATGAGCAGTTCTTC.

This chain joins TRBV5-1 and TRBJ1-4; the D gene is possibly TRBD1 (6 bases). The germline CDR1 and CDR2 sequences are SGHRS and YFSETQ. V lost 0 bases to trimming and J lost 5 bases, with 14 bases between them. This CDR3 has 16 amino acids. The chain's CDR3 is CASSLAWAGENEKLFF. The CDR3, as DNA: TGCGCCAGCAGCTTGGCCTGGGCAGGGGAAAATGAAAAACTGTTTTTT.

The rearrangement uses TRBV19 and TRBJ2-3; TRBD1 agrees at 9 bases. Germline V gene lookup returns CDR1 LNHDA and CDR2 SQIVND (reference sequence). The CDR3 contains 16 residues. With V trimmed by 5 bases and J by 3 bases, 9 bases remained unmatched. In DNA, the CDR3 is TGTGCCAGTAGTCCAGGGACAGGGCGGGGTACAGATACGCAGTATTTT. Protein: CASSPGTGRGTDTQYF.

CDR3 in amino acids: CASSEMAETQYF. The CDR3 DNA reads TGTGCCAGCAGTGAAATGGCGGAGACCCAGTACTTC. The chain combines TRBV2 with TRBJ2-5; D not certain. V gave up 2 bases and J gave up 5 bases, with 6 bases separating them. This CDR3 spans 12 amino acids. Germline V lookup: CDR1 SNHLY, CDR2 FYNNEI. Looking up the rest from reference TRBV2 and TRBJ2-5 gives the full variable domain: EPEVTQTPSHQVTQMGQEVILRCVPISNHLYFYWYRQILGQKVEFLVSFYNNEISEKSEIFDDQFSVERPDGSNFTLKIRSTKLEDSAMYFCASSEMAETQYFGPGTRLLVL.

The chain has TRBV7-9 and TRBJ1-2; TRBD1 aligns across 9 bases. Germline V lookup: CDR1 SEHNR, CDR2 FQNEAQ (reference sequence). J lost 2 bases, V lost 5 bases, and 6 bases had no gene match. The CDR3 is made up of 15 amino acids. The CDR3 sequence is CASSVGQGLNYGYTF. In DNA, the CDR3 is TGTGCCAGCAGCGTTGGACAGGGGCTAAACTATGGCTACACCTTC.

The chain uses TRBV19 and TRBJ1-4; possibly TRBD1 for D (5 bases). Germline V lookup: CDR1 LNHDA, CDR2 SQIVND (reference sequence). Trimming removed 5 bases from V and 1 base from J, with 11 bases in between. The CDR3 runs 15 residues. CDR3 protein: CASSDRPRTNEKLFF. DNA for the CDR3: TGTGCCAGTAGTGACAGACCGAGAACTAATGAAAAACTGTTTTTT. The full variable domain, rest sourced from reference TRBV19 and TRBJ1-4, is DGGITQSPKYLFRKEGQNVTLSCEQNLNHDAMYWYRQDPGQGLRLIYYSQIVNDFQKGDIAEGYSVSREKKESFPLTVTSAQKNPTAFYLCASSDRPRTNEKLFFGSGTQLSVL.

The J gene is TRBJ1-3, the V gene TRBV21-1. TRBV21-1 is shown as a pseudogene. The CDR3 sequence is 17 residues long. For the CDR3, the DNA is TGTGCCAGCAGCAAAGGGTCGAGGGACGGGTTTTTTTACACCATATATTTT. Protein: CASSKGSRDGFFYTIYF.

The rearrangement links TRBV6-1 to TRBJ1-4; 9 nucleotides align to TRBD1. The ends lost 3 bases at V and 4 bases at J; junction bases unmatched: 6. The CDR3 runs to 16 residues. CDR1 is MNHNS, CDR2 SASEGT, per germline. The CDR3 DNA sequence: TGTGCCAGCAGTGATGTATGGGGACAGGGTAATGAAAAACTGTTTTTT. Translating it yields CASSDVWGQGNEKLFF.

The CDR3 is CASSSLSAKIGYTF. CDR3 in DNA: TGTGCCAGCAGCTCCCTAAGTGCGAAGATTGGCTACACCTTC. This rearrangement joins TRBV13 to TRBJ1-2; D call uncertain. From germline, CDR1 is PRHDT and CDR2 FYEKMQ (reference sequence). V was pared by 4 bases and J by 7 bases, with 16 bases between. The CDR3 is 14 residues long.

CDR3 DNA sequence: TGTGCCAGCAGTTACGGTCCGGGGTACTATGGCTACACCTTC. This encodes CASSYGPGYYGYTF. V gene TRBV6-6 combines with J gene TRBJ1-2; D unclear. The germline V and J ends were trimmed by 2 bases and 3 bases, with 10 bases remaining between them. The CDR3 extends over 14 amino acids. Looked up from germline, CDR1 is MNHNY and CDR2 is SVGAGI (reference sequence).

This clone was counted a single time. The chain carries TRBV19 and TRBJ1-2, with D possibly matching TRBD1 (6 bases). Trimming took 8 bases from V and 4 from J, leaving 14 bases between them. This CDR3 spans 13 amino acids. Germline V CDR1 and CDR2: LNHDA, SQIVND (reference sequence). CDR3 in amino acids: CASRFRGAYGYTF. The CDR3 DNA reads TGTGCCAGTCGCTTCAGGGGCGCCTATGGCTACACCTTC.

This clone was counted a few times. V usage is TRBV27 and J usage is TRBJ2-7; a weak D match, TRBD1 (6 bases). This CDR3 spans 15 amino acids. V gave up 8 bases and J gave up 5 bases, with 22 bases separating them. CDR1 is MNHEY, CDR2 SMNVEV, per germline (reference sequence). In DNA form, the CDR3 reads TGTGCCAGCGGGCCCCTGGTACAGGGTGGGGACGAGCAGTACTTC. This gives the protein CASGPLVQGGDEQYF.